This is a list of T cell receptor beta chains from one sample in a study of blood T cell repertoires in COVID-19. Measured with immunoSEQ multiplex PCR; TCRdb has only the in-frame clones, and not every one. The sample carries a few hundred thousand clones, approximately 89% recorded once. Sample: PBMCs or T cells enriched from blood (not recorded which). These receptor sequences come from a woman in her forties who had been exposed to COVID-19. The CDR3 runs from the conserved cysteine through the conserved F or W. The order of the fields is V gene, D gene, J gene, clone size, CDR3 DNA, CDR3 protein. D genes are given only for firm matches. A row's size may be missing; if present it is once, few, many or a size class.

TRBV3-1/TRBV3-2,NA,TRBJ2-1,NA,TGTGCCAGCAGCCCTCATACCGGCAATGAGCAGTTCTTC,CASSPHTGNEQFF
TRBV28,TRBD1,TRBJ2-7,NA,TGTGCCAGCAGTTGGGACAGCCGCTACGAGCAGTACTTC,CASSWDSRYEQYF
TRBV5-8,TRBD1,TRBJ2-7,NA,TGTGCCAGCAGCTTTCAGGGGGTCTCTTCCTACGAGCAGTACTTC,CASSFQGVSSYEQYF
TRBV20-1,NA,TRBJ1-1,once,TGCAGTGCACTTCTGGGGGGTGAAGCTTTCTTT,CSALLGGEAFF
TRBV5-6,NA,TRBJ1-5,NA,TGTGCCAGCAGCTTGAAGGGGTACAATCAGCCCCAGCATTTT,CASSLKGYNQPQHF
TRBV7-6,NA,TRBJ2-3,NA,TGTGCCAGCAGCTTAGGGTTCGGGGTAGAGACGGATAGCACAGATACGCAGTATTTT,CASSLGFGVETDSTDTQYF
TRBV30,NA,TRBJ1-3,NA,TGTGCCTGGAGGGAGGGGAACACCATATATTTT,CAWREGNTIYF
TRBV10-2,NA,TRBJ1-2,NA,TGCGCCAGCAGTGAGGATTGGCAGATCGCTAACTATGGCTACACCTTC,CASSEDWQIANYGYTF
TRBV12-1,NA,TRBJ1-5,NA,TGTGCCAGCAGCGCCCGGGGACAGTTTGGCGGCTGTCGGGTTAGCAATCAGCCCCAGCATTTT,CASSARGQFGGCRVSNQPQHF
TRBV3-1/TRBV3-2,TRBD1,TRBJ2-1,few,TGTGCCAGCAGGACAGGGGTCAACCATGAGCAGTTCTTC,CASRTGVNHEQFF
TRBV15,TRBD1,TRBJ1-2,NA,TGTGCCACCAGCAGAGGAGAAGGTGGACAGGGAATCTATGGCTACACCTTC,CATSRGEGGQGIYGYTF
TRBV4-1,NA,TRBJ2-5,NA,TGCGCCAGCAGCCAAGATTGGCGCCGGATGAGCGGAGAAGAGACCCAGTACTTC,CASSQDWRRMSGEETQYF
TRBV11-2,NA,TRBJ2-7,NA,TGTGCCAGCAGCTTGAACAGCGGGACACCCTACGAGCAGTACTTC,CASSLNSGTPYEQYF
TRBV7-8,TRBD2,TRBJ2-1,once,TGTGCCAGCAGCCCCGCAGCGGGAGTACTTACCTACAATGAGCAGTTCTTC,CASSPAAGVLTYNEQFF
TRBV5-1,TRBD2,TRBJ2-7,NA,TGCGCCAGCAGCTTGACTTCGACTAGCGGGAGGGACGAGCAGTACTTC,CASSLTSTSGRDEQYF
TRBV12-5,TRBD2,TRBJ2-1,NA,TGTGCTAGTGGTTCCAACCTAGCGGGAGACAATGAGCAGTTCTTC,CASGSNLAGDNEQFF
TRBV9,NA,TRBJ1-4,once,TGTGCCAGCAGCGTAGATGAGGGTCGGGAAAAACTGTTTTTT,CASSVDEGREKLFF
TRBV3-1/TRBV3-2,NA,TRBJ2-1,NA,TGTGCCAGCAGCCTCGACAATGAGCAGTTCTTC,CASSLDNEQFF
TRBV18,TRBD1,TRBJ1-3,NA,TGTGCCAGCTCACGAAACCGGGACAGTGGAAACACCATATATTTT,CASSRNRDSGNTIYF
TRBV30,TRBD2,TRBJ2-2,few,TGTGCCTGGACCGTAGTAGCGGGGAGGGGGGAGCTGTTTTTT,CAWTVVAGRGELFF
TRBV5-6,TRBD2,TRBJ2-7,NA,TGTGCCAGCAACGTAGCGGGGGGTGAGCAGTACTTC,CASNVAGGEQYF
TRBV3-1/TRBV3-2,NA,TRBJ2-1,NA,TGTGCCAGCAGCCAAGGAGAGCGGTTAGGGGAGCAGTTCTTC,CASSQGERLGEQFF
TRBV3-1/TRBV3-2,NA,TRBJ2-1,NA,TGTGCCAGCAGCCAAGTGGGGGGTAGGAATGAGCAGTTCTTC,CASSQVGGRNEQFF
TRBV2,TRBD1,TRBJ1-2,NA,TGTGCCAGCAGTCCAGGGGGATCTAACTATGGCTACACCTTC,CASSPGGSNYGYTF
TRBV15,NA,TRBJ1-2,NA,TGTGCCACCAGCAGGATCCGACAGCCGCTAGCTAACTATGGCTACACCTTC,CATSRIRQPLANYGYTF
TRBV27,NA,TRBJ2-5,NA,TGTGCCAGCATCGGACACAACCAAGAGACCCAGTACTTC,CASIGHNQETQYF
TRBV6-5,TRBD2,TRBJ2-1,once,TGTGCCAGCACCCCAGGGACTAGCGGGGCGTATGAGCAGTTCTTC,CASTPGTSGAYEQFF
TRBV12-5,TRBD2,TRBJ2-1,NA,TGTGCTAGTGGTTTGGTACATGGGGGGGATGGGGATGAGCAGTTCTTC,CASGLVHGGDGDEQFF
TRBV6-5,NA,TRBJ2-3,NA,TGTGCCAGCAGTTACTCCACAGATAATACGCAGTATTTT,CASSYSTDNTQYF